A single sample is the source of the 17 T cell receptor beta chains below, sequenced in a study of shared clonotypes between healthy human individuals. Using immunoSEQ multiplex PCR, the repertoire was profiled, and TCRdb retains in-frame clones only, with some absent. In the table there are about 750,000 clones, nearly 95% of which are singletons. Selected positively for CCR7 and CD45RO-negative, naive CD8 cells excluded terminally differentiated effector memory CD45RA+ cells. The specimen was naive CD8+ T cells sorted from blood. All receptors come from a man aged 25-40 years in good health.

The chain employs TRBV11-2 and TRBJ1-2; D unclear. Germline CDR1 is SGHAT and CDR2 is FQNNGV. The CDR3 has 17 amino acids. V was pared by 4 bases and J by 5 bases, with 23 bases between. CDR3 region: CASSSNLYSRRRYGYTF. CDR3 in DNA: TGTGCCAGCAGCTCAAATCTTTATAGCAGGCGGCGGTATGGCTACACCTTC.

The V call is TRBV30, the J call TRBJ2-7; TRBD2 aligns across 11 bases. Germline V lookup: CDR1 GTSNPN, CDR2 SVGIG (reference sequence). Trimming at V came to 0 bases and at J to 0 bases, leaving 4 bases not matched to a gene. The CDR3 sequence is 16 residues long. The CDR3 region has the DNA TGTGCCTGGAGTGTAATAGCGGGAGGGCCCTCCTACGAGCAGTACTTC. Its translation is CAWSVIAGGPSYEQYF.

This chain joins TRBV10-1 and TRBJ2-2; D call uncertain. This CDR3 spans 16 amino acids. The germline CDR1 and CDR2 sequences are WNHNN and SYGVQD (reference sequence). V lost 0 bases and J lost 6, with 14 bases in between. CDR3 nucleotide sequence: TGCGCCAGCAGTGAGTCGGTACCCCCGGGCTCCGGGGAGCTGTTTTTT. Its protein is CASSESVPPGSGELFF.

CDR3 in DNA: TGTGCCAGCAGTTTAGTAGAGGACACTGAAGCTTTCTTT. Translation: CASSLVEDTEAFF. The chain uses TRBV28 and TRBJ1-1, with D unclear. This CDR3 has 13 amino acids. The V end lost 2 bases, the J end lost 3 bases, and 7 bases lay between the germline ends. Germline lookup yields CDR1 MDHEN and CDR2 SYDVKM.

To note about this clone: Other DNA sequences in this sample translate to the same CDR3. The chain combines TRBV6-5 with TRBJ2-5; D perhaps matches TRBD2 (5 bases). The CDR3 sequence is 12 residues long. Germline values: CDR1 MNHEY, CDR2 SVGAGI. Trimming removed 6 bases from V and 4 bases from J, with 9 bases in between. The CDR3 DNA follows: TGTGCCAGCAGCCCCGGAGGAGAGACCCAGTACTTC. Amino acids: CASSPGGETQYF.

J is TRBJ1-1 and V is TRBV28; 7 nucleotides align to TRBD1. Germline lookup yields CDR1 MDHEN and CDR2 SYDVKM. V gave up 7 bases and J gave up 4 bases; unmatched junction bases: 3. The CDR3 is 12 residues long. The CDR3 DNA sequence: TGTGCCAGCACCGGGACAGCCACTGAAGCTTTCTTT. Its protein product is CASTGTATEAFF.

This chain joins TRBV29-1 and TRBJ1-1; maybe TRBD1 (5 bases). Germline CDR1 is SQVTM and CDR2 is ANQGSEA. The CDR3 runs to 15 residues. Trimming took off 4 bases at V and 0 bases at J, with 15 bases between the two ends. The CDR3 nucleotides are TGCAGCGTTGCCTGGCCGACAGAGATGAACACTGAAGCTTTCTTT. This codes for CSVAWPTEMNTEAFF.

This chain connects TRBV19 to TRBJ2-7; 8 bases match TRBD1. J was trimmed by 3 bases and V by 3 bases; bases with no gene match: 10. This CDR3 contains 16 residues. The germline V gene has CDR1 LNHDA and CDR2 SQIVND (reference sequence). The CDR3: CASSMYPRGQFYEQYF. CDR3 in DNA: TGTGCCAGTAGTATGTACCCCAGGGGGCAGTTCTACGAGCAGTACTTC. Full variable domain (rest looked up from reference TRBV19 and TRBJ2-7): DGGITQSPKYLFRKEGQNVTLSCEQNLNHDAMYWYRQDPGQGLRLIYYSQIVNDFQKGDIAEGYSVSREKKESFPLTVTSAQKNPTAFYLCASSMYPRGQFYEQYFGPGTRLTVT.

This clone was found once. The gene calls are TRBV29-1 and TRBJ1-1; 7 bases are shared with TRBD1. Germline CDR1 reads SQVTM; CDR2 reads ANQGSEA. V gave up 8 bases and J gave up 11 bases; unmatched junction bases: 17. The CDR3 is 13 amino acids. The CDR3 sequence is CSPYRGEPDQAFF. CDR3 DNA: TGCAGCCCTTACAGGGGCGAACCCGATCAGGCTTTCTTT.

This clone came up once. This sequence joins TRBV5-4 and TRBJ2-1, with 11 bases fitting TRBD2. V shed 6 bases and J 7 bases; nucleotides not matched to a gene: 12. CDR1 and CDR2 from the germline V gene are SGHNT and YYREEE (reference sequence). The CDR3 is 16 amino acids. CDR3 sequence: CASTLSGASGRNEQFF. CDR3 coding DNA: TGTGCCAGCACCCTCTCGGGGGCTAGCGGGAGGAATGAGCAGTTCTTC.

The chain employs TRBV29-1 and TRBJ2-1; TRBD1 matches at 8 bases. This CDR3 comprises 13 residues. Trimming at V came to 7 bases and at J to 7 bases, leaving 9 bases not matched to a gene. The V gene's germline CDR1 is SQVTM and CDR2 ANQGSEA. The DNA of the CDR3 is TGCAGCGGTCTGACAGGGGCCGGGAATGAGCAGTTCTTC. This encodes CSGLTGAGNEQFF.

This clone came up once. The chain has TRBV28 and TRBJ2-3, with 8 bases lining up with TRBD2. The length of the CDR3 is 15 residues. Losses at the gene ends were 3 bases for V and 4 bases for J; bases not matched to a gene: 6. The germline gives CDR1 MDHEN, CDR2 SYDVKM. CDR3 loop: CASSFREAGADTQYF. CDR3 in DNA: TGTGCCAGCAGTTTCAGGGAAGCGGGAGCAGATACGCAGTATTTT.

This sequence joins TRBV9 and TRBJ2-1; TRBD2 is a possible D gene (6 bases). The V gene lost 4 bases and the J gene lost 5 bases, with 16 bases spanning the gap. This CDR3 comprises 15 residues. Germline V CDR1 and CDR2: SGDLS, YYNGEE. The DNA of the CDR3 is TGTGCCAGCAGCCCCTCAAATAGCGGAGACAATGAGCAGTTCTTC. Protein product: CASSPSNSGDNEQFF.

The chain joins TRBV27 to TRBJ2-6, with D possibly being TRBD1 (6 bases). Trimming stripped 7 bases from V and 0 bases from J, with 10 bases between. This CDR3 region has 15 residues. The V gene's germline CDR1 is MNHEY and CDR2 SMNVEV (reference sequence). The CDR3 here is CASKDSPSGANVLTF. For the CDR3, the DNA is TGTGCCAGCAAGGACAGTCCCTCTGGGGCCAACGTCCTGACTTTC.

This chain links TRBV5-5 with TRBJ1-5; no definite D call. Germline V CDR1 and CDR2: SGHKS, YYEKEE (reference sequence). The CDR3 is 15 amino acids. Trimming stripped 3 bases from V and 6 bases from J, with 16 bases between. CDR3 nucleotides: TGTGCCAGCAGCTGGCTCCACAGCTCCAGTCAGCCCCAGCATTTT. It yields the protein CASSWLHSSSQPQHF.

This sequence joins TRBV9 and TRBJ2-7; tentative D call: TRBD1 (5 bases). The CDR3 is 16 amino acids. The V end was cut by 0 bases, the J end by 3 bases, with 16 bases between. Germline V gene lookup returns CDR1 SGDLS and CDR2 YYNGEE. The CDR3 region has the DNA TGTGCCAGCAGCGTAGGGGTTCGAGACAGAGACTACGAGCAGTACTTC. The encoded protein is CASSVGVRDRDYEQYF.

This CDR3 reads CASTERSIYNEQFF. The CDR3 region has the DNA TGTGCCAGCACTGAGCGGTCCATTTACAATGAGCAGTTCTTC. This rearrangement joins TRBV6-1 to TRBJ2-1; D possibly corresponds to TRBD2 (5 bases). The V gene lost 7 bases and the J gene lost 4 bases, with 14 bases spanning the gap. CDR1 is MNHNS and CDR2 is SASEGT in the germline V gene. The length of the CDR3 is 14 residues.